The 30 T cell receptor beta chains below come from one sample, sequenced in a study of molecular identifiers for immune sequencing clone quantification. MiXCR was run by TCRdb on the PCR reads, yielding one entry per CDR3 protein. This sample has some 320,000 distinct CDR3 sequences, with roughly 24% found just once. Material for sequencing was naive CD8+ T cells from blood, with Jurkat cell RNA spiked in. Subset specified: FACS-sorted CD8+CD4-CCR7+CD45RA+ naive T cells. These receptors came from a human donor in good health. Some libraries in this study had Jurkat cell RNA spiked in.

This clonotype came up many times. The chain joins TRBV12-3 or TRBV12-4 to TRBJ2-3; D remains ambiguous. This CDR3 has 15 residues. Deletions cut 1 base from V and 2 bases from J, with 10 bases between. The CDR3 here is CASSLEAKYTDTQYF. DNA of the CDR3: TGTGCCAGCAGTTTAGAAGCCAAATACACAGATACGCAGTATTTT.

The sample holds many counts of this clonotype. The rearrangement uses TRBV7-9 and TRBJ2-1, with D unclear. The CDR3 contains 11 residues. The V and J ends lost 5 bases and 8 bases respectively, with 7 bases between them. From germline, CDR1 is SEHNR and CDR2 FQNEAQ (reference sequence). CDR3 loop: CASSHPDEQFF. DNA of the CDR3: TGTGCCAGCAGCCACCCCGATGAGCAGTTCTTC.

The chain carries TRBV6-2 or TRBV6-3 and TRBJ2-5, with D possibly TRBD1 on 5 matching bases. Germline V gives CDR1 MNHEY, CDR2 SVGEGT. The ends were cut back, 0 bases at V and 4 bases at J, with 12 bases in the middle. This CDR3 is 15 amino acids long. CDR3 sequence reads: CASSYSGGTGETQYF. For the CDR3, the DNA is TGTGCCAGCAGTTACTCAGGCGGTACAGGAGAGACCCAGTACTTC.

There are a few counts of this clonotype. V usage is TRBV6-2 or TRBV6-3 and J usage is TRBJ1-5; D not resolved. The V gene lost 0 bases and the J gene lost 2 bases, with 11 bases spanning the gap. The CDR3 length is 16 residues. CDR1 is MNHEY, CDR2 SVGEGT, per germline. The CDR3 DNA sequence: TGTGCCAGCAGTTACTCCGGGGTTATGGGCAATCAGCCCCAGCATTTT. The encoded protein is CASSYSGVMGNQPQHF.

Comment on this clonotype: A read error may be the cause here, since a much bigger clone is one base away. V usage is TRBV30 and J usage is TRBJ2-7; possible D gene TRBD2, 5 bases. The length of the CDR3 is 11 residues. Looked up from germline, CDR1 is GTSNPN and CDR2 is SVGIG (reference sequence). The CDR3 here is CVWKSGYEQYF. In DNA, the CDR3 is TGTGTCTGGAAATCGGGGTACGAGCAGTACTTC.

This clonotype was seen many times. The chain joins TRBV12-3 or TRBV12-4 to TRBJ2-1; D not resolved. Trimming stripped 1 base from V and 7 bases from J, with 11 bases between. The CDR3 totals 14 residues. CDR3 region: CASSLGDVGNEQFF. CDR3 bases: TGTGCCAGCAGTTTAGGAGATGTGGGGAATGAGCAGTTCTTC.

Comments on this clonotype: Since the CDR3 does not end with the conserved phenylalanine or tryptophan, this likely comes from a read error. V is TRBV7-2 and J is TRBJ2-5, with D possibly being TRBD1 (5 bases). CDR1 is SGHTA, CDR2 FQGNSA, per germline. CDR3 length equals 14 residues. CDR3 protein: CAGSLWGLQETQYS. CDR3 nucleotide sequence: TGTGCCGGCAGCTTATGGGGCTTACAAGAGACCCAGTACTCC.

On this clonotype: At one boundary the junction diverges from the germline segment, which might be a read error. The chain recombines TRBV4-3 with TRBJ1-1; D unclear. The CDR3 is 13 amino acids. Germline CDR1 LGHNA, CDR2 YSLEER. CDR3 nucleotide sequence: TGCGCCAGCGGCCAAGATTTGAGCTATGAAGCTTTCTTT. It specifies CASGQDLSYEAFF.

The rearrangement joins TRBV12-3 or TRBV12-4 to TRBJ1-4; weak D call: TRBD1 (6 bases). CDR3 length: 14 amino acids. Trimming removed 2 bases at V and 6 bases at J, with 10 bases between. Here the CDR3 reads CASSLTGLDEKLFF. The CDR3 DNA reads TGTGCCAGCAGTTTAACAGGGTTGGATGAAAAACTGTTTTTT.

This clonotype was counted only a few times. The chain is built from TRBV7-9 and TRBJ1-4; 8 nucleotides match TRBD1. The germline V gene encodes CDR1 SEHNR and CDR2 FQNEAQ (reference sequence). The CDR3 runs 15 residues. Trimming took 4 bases from V and 3 from J; bases not matched to a gene: 4. CDR3 region: CASSSMTGANEKLFF. CDR3 DNA sequence: TGTGCCAGCAGCTCGATGACAGGGGCTAATGAAAAACTGTTTTTT.

This clonotype was found many times. The chain joins TRBV29-1 to TRBJ1-1, with TRBD1 as a possible D gene (5 bases). Germline CDR1 is SQVTM and CDR2 is ANQGSEA. Trimming cost V 6 bases and J 7 bases, with 18 bases left between them. This CDR3 contains 13 residues. The DNA for the CDR3 is TGCAGCGTCGATCACCCCCTGACAGTTGAAGCTTTCTTT. It specifies CSVDHPLTVEAFF.

The sample holds a few counts of this clonotype. One end of the junction does not line up with germline, which may come from a read error. CDR3 bases: TGTGCCAGCAGCCCGGGTACTAGCGGGAGGACGTCCTACGGGCAGTACTTC. It is translated as CASSPGTSGRTSYGQYF. The V call is TRBV11-1, the J call TRBJ2-7, with TRBD2 matching over 12 bases. Per germline, CDR1 SGHAT and CDR2 FQDESV (reference sequence). This CDR3 is built from 17 residues.

In its sample, this clonotype was seen a few times. As DNA, the CDR3 is TGTGCCAGCAGCTCACTCGGTGATGGACAGGGCTACGAGCAGTACTTC. This codes for CASSSLGDGQGYEQYF. The rearrangement uses TRBV11-1 and TRBJ2-7; 8 positions match TRBD1. The CDR3 length is 16 residues. V was pared by 4 bases and J by 3 bases, with 11 bases of the junction left unmatched. Germline V CDR1 and CDR2: SGHAT, FQDESV (reference sequence).

This clonotype was counted only a few times. This chain connects TRBV11-2 to TRBJ1-2, with D perhaps TRBD1 (5 bases). V lost 5 bases, J lost 11 bases, and 24 bases lay in between. CDR1 and CDR2 (germline): SGHAT, FQNNGV. The CDR3 has 15 residues. Here the CDR3 reads CASSPPDKPKLDYTF. Written as DNA, the CDR3 is TGTGCCAGCAGCCCGCCGGACAAACCGAAATTGGATTACACCTTC. Combining the CDR3 with reference TRBV11-2 and TRBJ1-2 gives the whole variable domain EAGVAQSPRYKIIEKRQSVAFWCNPISGHATLYWYQQILGQGPKLLIQFQNNGVVDDSQLPKDRFSAERLKGVDSTLKIQPAKLEDSAVYLCASSPPDKPKLDYTFGSGTRLTVV.

This clonotype was observed at least ten times. This chain uses TRBV28 with TRBJ2-4, with 7 bases matching TRBD1. V lost 3 bases and J lost 8; bases outside the gene matches: 10. The germline gives CDR1 MDHEN, CDR2 SYDVKM. The CDR3 has 15 residues. The CDR3 region has the DNA TGTGCCAGCAGTTTGATCCCGGACAGGCGGGACATTCAGTACTTC. Protein: CASSLIPDRRDIQYF.

V gene TRBV13 combines with J gene TRBJ2-7, with a tentative D call TRBD2 (5 bases). The CDR3 spans 15 residues. Trimming removed 4 bases at V and 0 bases at J, with 13 bases between. From germline, CDR1 is PRHDT and CDR2 FYEKMQ (reference sequence). CDR3 DNA: TGTGCCAGCAGCTCAGGCCTCGGGGACTCCTACGAGCAGTACTTC. Translated: CASSSGLGDSYEQYF.

This clonotype was recorded many times. This chain connects TRBV20-1 to TRBJ2-7; no clear D. V shed 0 bases and J shed 2 bases, with 14 bases lying between them. CDR1 and CDR2 (germline): DFQATT, SNEGSKA (reference sequence). The CDR3 is 15 residues long. The CDR3 DNA reads TGCAGTGCTAGAGATCGAGGCTCGGGTACCTACGAGCAGTACTTC. Translation gives CSARDRGSGTYEQYF.

The rearrangement uses TRBV27 and TRBJ2-1; D is possibly TRBD1 (5 bases). V lost 3 bases, J lost 6 bases, and 9 bases lay in between. The germline CDR1 and CDR2 sequences are MNHEY and SMNVEV (reference sequence). This CDR3 is 13 amino acids long. CDR3 coding DNA: TGTGCCAGCAGTTTGCCAGGGCCCAATGAGCAGTTCTTC. It codes for CASSLPGPNEQFF.

This clonotype has a count of ten or more. The chain combines TRBV4-1 with TRBJ2-6; D is uncertain. CDR3 length: 14 amino acids. Between the trimmed V and J ends, which lost 3 bases and 4 bases, there was a span of 7 bases. From germline, CDR1 is MGHRA and CDR2 YSYEKL. CDR3 nucleotides: TGCGCCAGCAGCCAGCTAATCGGGGCCAACGTCCTGACTTTC. It is translated as CASSQLIGANVLTF.

With respect to this clonotype: A read error may be the cause here, since a much bigger clone is one base away. The rearrangement links TRBV7-8 to TRBJ1-1; D perhaps matches TRBD1 (6 bases). This CDR3 contains 14 residues. The germline V and J ends were trimmed by 5 bases and 6 bases, with 16 bases remaining between them. Per germline, CDR1 SGHVS and CDR2 FQNEAQ. The DNA for the CDR3 is TGTGCCAGCAGCCACATGAGGGGGAAGTCTGAAGCTTTCTTT. Its translation is CASSHMRGKSEAFF.

V and J are TRBV7-9 and TRBJ2-2, with 16 bases lining up with TRBD2. The ends lost 6 bases at V and 5 bases at J; junction bases unmatched: 9. Germline CDR1 and CDR2: SEHNR and FQNEAQ (reference sequence). There are 18 residues in the CDR3. Here the CDR3 DNA reads TGTGCCAGCAGTATCAAGGGACTAGCGGGAGGGCCGACCGGGGAGCTGTTTTTT. Translation gives CASSIKGLAGGPTGELFF.

Only a few counts were recorded for this clonotype. The rearrangement joins TRBV7-9 to TRBJ2-4; 7 bases align to TRBD1. The CDR3 is 16 residues long. J gave up 6 bases and V 4 bases, and 12 bases lay outside the gene matches. Germline V gene sequence: CDR1 SEHNR, CDR2 FQNEAQ (reference sequence). The CDR3 sequence is CASSSSTGYRRNIQYF. The DNA of the CDR3 is TGTGCCAGCAGCTCTTCGACAGGGTATAGAAGAAACATTCAGTACTTC.

For this clonotype: Since a much larger clone is just one base distant, this may be a read error. Without the conserved terminal phenylalanine or tryptophan, this CDR3 likely stems from a read error. The chain uses TRBV4-3 and TRBJ2-7, with D unclear. Between the trimmed V and J ends, which lost 0 bases and 4 bases, there was a span of 7 bases. The CDR3 runs 13 residues. Germline V gene data show CDR1 as LGHNA and CDR2 as YSLEER. The CDR3 DNA sequence: TGCGCCAGCAGCCAAGAATCCCGATACGAGCAGTACCTC. Its protein product is CASSQESRYEQYL.

There are a few counts of this clonotype. The rearrangement uses TRBV11-2 and TRBJ2-3, with D unclear. V shed 1 base and J shed 0 bases, with 11 bases lying between them. This CDR3 region has 16 residues. CDR1 is SGHAT and CDR2 is FQNNGV in the germline V gene. CDR3 in amino acids: CASSLAQPLSTDTQYF. CDR3 nucleotide sequence: TGTGCCAGCAGCTTAGCGCAACCCCTAAGCACAGATACGCAGTATTTT. The full variable domain, in which reference TRBV11-2 and TRBJ2-3 provide the parts outside the CDR3, is EAGVAQSPRYKIIEKRQSVAFWCNPISGHATLYWYQQILGQGPKLLIQFQNNGVVDDSQLPKDRFSAERLKGVDSTLKIQPAKLEDSAVYLCASSLAQPLSTDTQYFGPGTRLTVL.

The chain couples TRBV6-2 or TRBV6-3 to TRBJ2-1; 14 bases agree with TRBD2. This CDR3 comprises 15 residues. V was pared by 6 bases and J by 6 bases, with 4 bases of the junction left unmatched. Germline V gene sequence: CDR1 MNHEY, CDR2 SVGEGT. CDR3 in DNA: TGTGCCAGCAGAAGGACTAGCGGGGGGATCAATGAGCAGTTCTTC. Translation: CASRRTSGGINEQFF.

The chain uses TRBV6-2 or TRBV6-3 and TRBJ2-1; a weak D match, TRBD1 (5 bases). The V gene's germline CDR1 is MNHEY and CDR2 SVGEGT. V was pared by 5 bases and J by 7 bases, with 12 bases between. The CDR3 runs 13 residues. The CDR3 region is CASSPYRGNEQFF. The CDR3 nucleotides read TGTGCCAGCAGTCCCTATAGGGGTAATGAGCAGTTCTTC.

Concerning this clonotype itself: This clone may be a read error of a much larger clone one base away. The chain is built from TRBV29-1 and TRBJ1-1; D not resolved. CDR1 and CDR2 from the germline V gene are SQVTM and ANQGSEA. The CDR3 length is 11 residues. CDR3 residues: CSGESDSEAFF. The DNA of the CDR3 is TGCAGCGGTGAAAGTGACTCTGAAGCTTTCTTT.

This clonotype was counted ten times or more. This chain uses TRBV12-5 with TRBJ2-3; D is undetermined. The CDR3 runs 14 residues. The V end lost 5 bases, the J end lost 5 bases, and 14 bases lay between the germline ends. Per germline, CDR1 LGHNT and CDR2 FRNRAP. In nucleotides, the CDR3 is TGTGCTAGTGGTCGCGGAAAGACGGAAGATACGCAGTATTTT. Its translation is CASGRGKTEDTQYF. Full variable domain (missing parts from reference TRBV12-5 and TRBJ2-3): DARVTQTPRHKVTEMGQEVTMRCQPILGHNTVFWYRQTMMQGLELLAYFRNRAPLDDSGMPKDRFSAEMPDATLATLKIQPSEPRDSAVYFCASGRGKTEDTQYFGPGTRLTVL.

Notes on this clonotype: A much more abundant neighbour one base away suggests this may be a read error. The CDR3 sequence is CASSSSISLNEKLFF. The CDR3 region has the DNA TGCGCCAGCAGCTCTTCAATCTCCCTAAATGAAAAACTGTTTTTT. The V gene is TRBV4-1, the J gene TRBJ1-4; D remains ambiguous. V was shortened by 5 bases and J by 5 bases, with 15 bases between the two germline ends. CDR1 and CDR2 (germline): MGHRA, YSYEKL. This CDR3 contains 15 residues.

This rearrangement joins TRBV27 to TRBJ2-1; tentatively, D is TRBD1 or TRBD2 (6 bases each). Germline V gives CDR1 MNHEY, CDR2 SMNVEV (reference sequence). CDR3 size: 16 residues. Between the trimmed V and J ends, which lost 2 bases and 4 bases, there was a span of 15 bases. CDR3 nucleotides: TGTGCCAGCAGTTTAGGGGGGCCTCAACCTTACAATGAGCAGTTCTTC. Its translation: CASSLGGPQPYNEQFF.